This section outlines one T cell receptor beta chain sequence together with its context. Its matching antigen is unknown. There were at least 6 micrograms of total RNA extracted from every sample. The second PCR ran about 7 to 12 cycles with a sample-barcoded 5' primer and J-beta primers. Using its own MiXCR run on the 5' RACE reads, TCRdb lists one record per CDR3 protein. The table includes about 730,000 distinct CDR3 sequences, approximately 43% detected once. These data belong to a study of blood T cells in healthy people across ages. Study conclusions and caveats: The fall in TCR beta diversity per million T cells was roughly linear with age.

From germline, CDR1 is DFQATT and CDR2 SNEGSKA (reference sequence). Trimming removed 0 bases from V and 7 bases from J; junction bases left unmatched: 8. The CDR3 totals 15 residues. The sample comprised blood. The receptor's source is a woman in her fifties or sixties in good health. This rearrangement joins TRBV20-1 to TRBJ2-4; 8 nucleotides agree with TRBD2. CDR3 region: CSARDGPAGVNIQYF. In nucleotides, the CDR3 is TGCAGTGCTAGAGATGGACCAGCGGGAGTGAACATTCAGTACTTC.